Only one count was recorded for the clone carrying this T cell receptor beta chain. V shed 4 bases and J shed 0 bases, with 8 bases lying between them. This CDR3 comprises 15 residues. Germline V gene data show CDR1 as SGHRS and CDR2 as YFSETQ. The data were taken from a study of blood T cell repertoires in COVID-19. Study in general: The United States, Italy and Spain provided the acute and convalescent COVID-19 samples. The analysed material was cDNA or gDNA that came from T cells, B-cell-depleted T cells, or PBMCs.

Methods used by the authors: Quantification of nucleated cells was approximated via reference gene primer amplification. Measured with immunoSEQ multiplex PCR; TCRdb has only the in-frame clones, and not every one. V and J calls and clone size are as listed in that table; D and trimming were resolved from the DNA. Here the sample spans approximately 200,000 clones, 80% to 85% being singletons. Enrolment of Seattle patients took place during active infection, and they were followed longitudinally. Material: peripheral blood. The chain recombines TRBV5-1 with TRBJ2-6, with TRBD1 as a possible D gene (6 bases). The clonotype comes from a woman older than 75 with COVID-19, enrolled during active disease. The CDR3 nucleotides are TGCGCCAGCAGCGAACAGGGCTCTGGGGCCAACGTCCTGACTTTC. It codes for CASSEQGSGANVLTF. Filled out from reference TRBV5-1 and TRBJ2-6, the complete variable domain reads KAGVTQTPRYLIKTRGQQVTLSCSPISGHRSVSWYQQTPGQGLQFLFEYFSETQRNKGNFPGRFSGRQFSNSRSEMNVSTLELGDSALYLCASSEQGSGANVLTFGAGSRLTVL.